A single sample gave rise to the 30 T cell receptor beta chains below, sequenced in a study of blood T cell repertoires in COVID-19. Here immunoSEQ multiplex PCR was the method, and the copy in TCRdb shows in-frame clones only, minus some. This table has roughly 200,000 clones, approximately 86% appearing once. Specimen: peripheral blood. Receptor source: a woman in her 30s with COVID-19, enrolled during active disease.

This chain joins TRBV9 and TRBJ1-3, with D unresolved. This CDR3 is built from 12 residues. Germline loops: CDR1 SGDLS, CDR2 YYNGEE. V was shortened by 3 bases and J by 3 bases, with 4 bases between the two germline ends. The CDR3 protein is CASSANGNTIYF. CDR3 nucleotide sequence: TGTGCCAGCAGCGCAAATGGAAACACCATATATTTT.

The CDR3: CASSLGQGGGYTF. The CDR3 bases are TGTGCCAGCAGTTTGGGGCAGGGGGGCGGCTACACCTTC. The genes are TRBV28 and TRBJ1-2; 7 bases align to TRBD1. The trim removed 3 bases at V and 8 bases at J, leaving 6 bases unmatched. Germline CDR1 and CDR2: MDHEN and SYDVKM. This CDR3 is built from 13 residues.

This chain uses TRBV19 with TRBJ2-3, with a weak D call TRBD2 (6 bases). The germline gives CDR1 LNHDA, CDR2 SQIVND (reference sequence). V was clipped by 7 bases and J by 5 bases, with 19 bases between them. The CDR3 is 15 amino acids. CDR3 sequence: CASTPRREGEDTQYF. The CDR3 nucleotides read TGTGCCAGTACTCCCCGGCGGGAAGGAGAAGATACGCAGTATTTT.

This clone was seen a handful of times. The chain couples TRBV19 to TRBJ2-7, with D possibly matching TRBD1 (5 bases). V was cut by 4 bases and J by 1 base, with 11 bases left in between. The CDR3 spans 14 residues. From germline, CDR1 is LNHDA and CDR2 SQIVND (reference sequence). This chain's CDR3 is CASSRQNPSYEQYF. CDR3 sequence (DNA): TGTGCCAGTAGTAGACAGAACCCTTCCTACGAGCAGTACTTC.

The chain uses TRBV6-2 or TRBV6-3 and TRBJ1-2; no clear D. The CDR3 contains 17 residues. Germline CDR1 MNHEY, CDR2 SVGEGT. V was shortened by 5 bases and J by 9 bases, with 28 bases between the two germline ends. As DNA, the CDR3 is TGTGCCAGCAGTCCCCCCCCTGGGCCTTTCCGTAGGATGAGCTACACCTTC. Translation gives CASSPPPGPFRRMSYTF.

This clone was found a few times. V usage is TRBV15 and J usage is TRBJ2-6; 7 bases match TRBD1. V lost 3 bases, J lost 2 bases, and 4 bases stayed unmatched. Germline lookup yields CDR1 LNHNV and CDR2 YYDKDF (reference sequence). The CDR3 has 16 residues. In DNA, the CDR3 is TGTGCCACCAGCAGGACAGGGTTAGCTGGGGCCAACGTCCTGACTTTC. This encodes CATSRTGLAGANVLTF. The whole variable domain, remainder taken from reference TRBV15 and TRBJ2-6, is DAMVIQNPRYQVTQFGKPVTLSCSQTLNHNVMYWYQQKSSQAPKLLFHYYDKDFNNEADTPDNFQSRRPNTSFCFLDIRSPGLGDTAMYLCATSRTGLAGANVLTFGAGSRLTVL.

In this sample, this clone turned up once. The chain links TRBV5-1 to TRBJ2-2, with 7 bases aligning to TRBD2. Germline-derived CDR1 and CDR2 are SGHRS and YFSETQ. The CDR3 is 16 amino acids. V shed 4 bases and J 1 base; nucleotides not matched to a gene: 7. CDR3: CASSALSGVNTGELFF. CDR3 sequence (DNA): TGCGCCAGCAGCGCCCTAAGCGGGGTGAACACCGGGGAGCTGTTTTTT.

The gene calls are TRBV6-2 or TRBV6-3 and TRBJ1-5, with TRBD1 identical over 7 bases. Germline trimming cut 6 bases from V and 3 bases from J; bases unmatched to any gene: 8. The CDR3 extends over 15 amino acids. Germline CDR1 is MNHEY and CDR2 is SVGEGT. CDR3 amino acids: CASSPRDRNNQPQHF. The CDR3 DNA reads TGTGCCAGCAGCCCCCGGGACAGAAACAATCAGCCCCAGCATTTT.

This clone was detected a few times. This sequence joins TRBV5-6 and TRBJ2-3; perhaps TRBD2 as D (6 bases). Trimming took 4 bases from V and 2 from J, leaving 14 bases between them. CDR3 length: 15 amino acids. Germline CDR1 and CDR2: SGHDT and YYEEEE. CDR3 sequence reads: CASSGGKDYTDTQYF. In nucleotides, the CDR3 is TGTGCCAGCAGCGGAGGGAAGGACTACACAGATACGCAGTATTTT.

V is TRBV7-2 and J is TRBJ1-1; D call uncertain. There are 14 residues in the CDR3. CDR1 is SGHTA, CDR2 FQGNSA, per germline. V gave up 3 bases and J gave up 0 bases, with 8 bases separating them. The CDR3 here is CASSLSQLNTEAFF. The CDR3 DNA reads TGTGCCAGCAGCTTGTCACAGCTGAACACTGAAGCTTTCTTT.

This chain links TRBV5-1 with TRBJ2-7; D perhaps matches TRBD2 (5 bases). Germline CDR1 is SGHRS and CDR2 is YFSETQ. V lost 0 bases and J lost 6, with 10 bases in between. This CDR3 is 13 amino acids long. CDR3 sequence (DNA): TGCGCCAGCAGCTTGGTTAGCGACGGCGAGCAGTACTTC. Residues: CASSLVSDGEQYF.

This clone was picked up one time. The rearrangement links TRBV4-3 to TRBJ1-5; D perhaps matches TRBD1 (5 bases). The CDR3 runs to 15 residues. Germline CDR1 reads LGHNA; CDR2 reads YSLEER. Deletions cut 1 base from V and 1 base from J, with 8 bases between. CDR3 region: CASSQGRGSNQPQHF. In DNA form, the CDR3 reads TGCGCCAGCAGCCAAGGCCGGGGGAGCAATCAGCCCCAGCATTTT.

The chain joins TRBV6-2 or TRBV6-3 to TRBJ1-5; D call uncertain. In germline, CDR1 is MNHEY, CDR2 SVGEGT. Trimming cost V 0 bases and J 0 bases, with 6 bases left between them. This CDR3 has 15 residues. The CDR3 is CASSYSSSSNQPQHF. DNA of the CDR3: TGTGCCAGCAGTTACTCTTCGAGTAGCAATCAGCCCCAGCATTTT.

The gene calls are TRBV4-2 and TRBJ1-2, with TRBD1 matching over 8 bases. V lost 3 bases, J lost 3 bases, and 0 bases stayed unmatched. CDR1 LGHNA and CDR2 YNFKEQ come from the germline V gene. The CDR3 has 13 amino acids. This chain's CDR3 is CASSQGQDYGYTF. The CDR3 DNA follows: TGTGCCAGCAGCCAGGGACAGGACTATGGCTACACCTTC.

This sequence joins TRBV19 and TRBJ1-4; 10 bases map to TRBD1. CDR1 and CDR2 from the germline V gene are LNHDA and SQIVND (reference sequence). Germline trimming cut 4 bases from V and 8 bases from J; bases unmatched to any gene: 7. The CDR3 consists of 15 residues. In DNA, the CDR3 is TGTGCCAGTAGTAGATCGACAGGGGGCGCGGAAAAACTGTTTTTT. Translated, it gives CASSRSTGGAEKLFF.

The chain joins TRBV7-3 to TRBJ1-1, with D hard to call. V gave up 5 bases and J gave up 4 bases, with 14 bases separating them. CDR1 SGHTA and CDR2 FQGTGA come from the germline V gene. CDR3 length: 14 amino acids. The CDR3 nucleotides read TGTGCCAGCAGCCGGTCCGGGGTCGGCACTGAAGCTTTCTTT. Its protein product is CASSRSGVGTEAFF. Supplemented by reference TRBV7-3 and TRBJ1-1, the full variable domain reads GAGVSQTPSNKVTEKGKYVELRCDPISGHTALYWYRQSLGQGPEFLIYFQGTGAADDSGLPNDRFFAVRPEGSVSTLKIQRTERGDSAVYLCASSRSGVGTEAFFGQGTRLTVV.

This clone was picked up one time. The CDR3, as DNA: TGCAGCATTCAGGGGGCGGAAAAACTGTTTTTT. Its translation is CSIQGAEKLFF. The rearrangement joins TRBV29-1 to TRBJ1-4, with 8 nucleotides matching TRBD1. The CDR3 runs 11 residues. Losses at the gene ends were 8 bases for V and 8 bases for J; bases not matched to a gene: 4. In germline, CDR1 is SQVTM, CDR2 ANQGSEA.

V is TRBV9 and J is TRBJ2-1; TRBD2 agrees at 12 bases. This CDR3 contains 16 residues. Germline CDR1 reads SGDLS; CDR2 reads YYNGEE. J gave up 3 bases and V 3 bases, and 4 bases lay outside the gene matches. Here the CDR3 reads CASSGTSGGYYNEQFF. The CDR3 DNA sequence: TGTGCCAGCAGCGGCACTAGCGGGGGGTACTACAATGAGCAGTTCTTC.

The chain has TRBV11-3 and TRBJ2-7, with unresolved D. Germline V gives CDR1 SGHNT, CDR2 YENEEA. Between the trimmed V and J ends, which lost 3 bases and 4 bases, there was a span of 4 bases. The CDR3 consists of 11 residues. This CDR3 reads CASSFKYEQYF. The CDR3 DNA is TGTGCCAGCAGCTTCAAATACGAGCAGTACTTC.

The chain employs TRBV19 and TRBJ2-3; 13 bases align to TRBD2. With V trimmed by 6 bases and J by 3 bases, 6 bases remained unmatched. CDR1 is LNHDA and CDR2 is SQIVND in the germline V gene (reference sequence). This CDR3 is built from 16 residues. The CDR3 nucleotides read TGTGCCAGTAGCCTACTAGCGGGAGGGGTTACAGATACGCAGTATTTT. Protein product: CASSLLAGGVTDTQYF.

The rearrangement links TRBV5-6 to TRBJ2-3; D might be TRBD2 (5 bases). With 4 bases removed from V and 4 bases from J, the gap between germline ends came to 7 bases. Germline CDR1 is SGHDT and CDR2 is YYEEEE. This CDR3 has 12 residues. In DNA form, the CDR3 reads TGTGCCAGCAGCCAGCGGTCAGATACGCAGTATTTT. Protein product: CASSQRSDTQYF.

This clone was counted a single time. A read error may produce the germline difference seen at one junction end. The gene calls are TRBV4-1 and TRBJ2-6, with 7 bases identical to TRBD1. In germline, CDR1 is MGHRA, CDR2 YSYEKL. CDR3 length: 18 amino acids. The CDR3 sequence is CASTQDRDSTALANVLTF. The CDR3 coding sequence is TGCGCCAGCACCCAAGACCGGGACAGTACAGCTTTGGCCAACGTCCTGACTTTC.

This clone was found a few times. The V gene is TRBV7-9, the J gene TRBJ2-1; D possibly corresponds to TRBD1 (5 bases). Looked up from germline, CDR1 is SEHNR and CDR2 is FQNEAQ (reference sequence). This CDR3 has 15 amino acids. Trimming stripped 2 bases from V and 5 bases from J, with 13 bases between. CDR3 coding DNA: TGTGCCAGCAGCTTATATAGGGGTGAAAACAATGAGCAGTTCTTC. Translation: CASSLYRGENNEQFF.

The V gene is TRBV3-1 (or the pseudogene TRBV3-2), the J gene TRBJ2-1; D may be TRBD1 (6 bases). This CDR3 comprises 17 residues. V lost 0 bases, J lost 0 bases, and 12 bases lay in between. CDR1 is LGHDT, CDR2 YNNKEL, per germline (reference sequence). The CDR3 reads CASSQDRGPLSYNEQFF. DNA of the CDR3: TGTGCCAGCAGCCAAGACAGGGGACCCCTCTCCTACAATGAGCAGTTCTTC.

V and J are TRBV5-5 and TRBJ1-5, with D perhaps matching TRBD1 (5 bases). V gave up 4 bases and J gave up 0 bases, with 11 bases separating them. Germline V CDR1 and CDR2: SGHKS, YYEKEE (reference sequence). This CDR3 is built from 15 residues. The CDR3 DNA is TGTGCCAGCAGCCCCCGGGGGGATAGCAATCAGCCCCAGCATTTT. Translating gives CASSPRGDSNQPQHF.

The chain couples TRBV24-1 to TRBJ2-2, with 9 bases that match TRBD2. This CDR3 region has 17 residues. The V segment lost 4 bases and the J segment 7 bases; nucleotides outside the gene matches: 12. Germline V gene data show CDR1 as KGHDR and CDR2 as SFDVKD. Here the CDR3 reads CATSESLAGGQDGELFF. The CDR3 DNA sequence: TGTGCCACCAGTGAATCCCTGGCGGGAGGGCAGGACGGGGAGCTGTTTTTT.

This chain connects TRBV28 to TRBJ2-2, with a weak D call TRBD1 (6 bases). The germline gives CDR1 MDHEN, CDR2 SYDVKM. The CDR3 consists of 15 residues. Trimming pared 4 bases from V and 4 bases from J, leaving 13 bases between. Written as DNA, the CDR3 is TGTGCCAGCAGTTCTGGGGGCCGCTTCACCGGGGAGCTGTTTTTT. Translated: CASSSGGRFTGELFF. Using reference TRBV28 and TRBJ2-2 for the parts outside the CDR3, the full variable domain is DVKVTQSSRYLVKRTGEKVFLECVQDMDHENMFWYRQDPGLGLRLIYFSYDVKMKEKGDIPEGYSVSREKKERFSLILESASTNQTSMYLCASSSGGRFTGELFFGEGSRLTVL.

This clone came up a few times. This chain's CDR3 is CASSHPRGGYTF. In DNA, the CDR3 is TGTGCCAGCAGCCACCCCAGGGGTGGCTACACCTTC. The gene calls are TRBV3-1 (or the pseudogene TRBV3-2) and TRBJ1-2, with D tentatively TRBD1 (6 bases). Germline loops: CDR1 LGHDT, CDR2 YNNKEL (reference sequence). Trimming shortened V by 3 bases and J by 7 bases, and 9 bases separated the two germline ends. The CDR3 length is 12 residues.

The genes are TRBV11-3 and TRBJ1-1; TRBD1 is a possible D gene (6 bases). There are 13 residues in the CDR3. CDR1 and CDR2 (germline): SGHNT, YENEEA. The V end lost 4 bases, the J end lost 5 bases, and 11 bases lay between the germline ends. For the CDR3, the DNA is TGTGCCAGCAGCTCCACAGGGAAGACTGAAGCTTTCTTT. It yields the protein CASSSTGKTEAFF.

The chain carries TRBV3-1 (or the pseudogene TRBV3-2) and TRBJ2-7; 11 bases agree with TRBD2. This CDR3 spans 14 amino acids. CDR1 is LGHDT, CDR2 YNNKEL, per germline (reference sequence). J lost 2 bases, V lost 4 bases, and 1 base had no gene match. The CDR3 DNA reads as TGTGCCAGCAGCCGACTAGCGGGGACCTACGAGCAGTACTTC. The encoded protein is CASSRLAGTYEQYF.